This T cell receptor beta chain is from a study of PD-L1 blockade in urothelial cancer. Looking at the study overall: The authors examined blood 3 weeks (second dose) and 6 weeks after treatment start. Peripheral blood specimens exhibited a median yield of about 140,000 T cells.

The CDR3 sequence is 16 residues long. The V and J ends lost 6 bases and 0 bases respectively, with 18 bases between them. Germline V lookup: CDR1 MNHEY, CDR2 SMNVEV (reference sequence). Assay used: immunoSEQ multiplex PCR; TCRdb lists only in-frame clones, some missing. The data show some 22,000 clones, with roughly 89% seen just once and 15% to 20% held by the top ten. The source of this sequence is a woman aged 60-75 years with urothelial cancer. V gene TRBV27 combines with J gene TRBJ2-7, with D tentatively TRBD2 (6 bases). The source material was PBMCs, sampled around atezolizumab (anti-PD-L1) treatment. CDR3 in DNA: TGTGCCAGCAGCCGAAGCGGGCGGGCGAGCTCCTACGAGCAGTACTTC. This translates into CASSRSGRASSYEQYF.